This TCR beta chain stems from a study of T-cell memory formation after mild COVID-19 (dated by TCRdb to the early 2020s). A note on the overall study: TCR sequence clusters from the two donors were found to be largely donor specific. In a couple of donors, T-cell clones that expanded and contracted after mild COVID-19 were tracked by sequencing TCRalpha and TCRbeta repertoires over time. Two young, previously healthy adult volunteers, one female and one male, were included in the cohort.

The sequencer listed for this sample is Illumina NovaSeq 6000. TCRalpha and TCRbeta cDNA libraries were built by 5'RACE with constant-segment primers, adding sample barcodes and unique molecular identifiers. Trizol reagent was used to extract RNA from every sample. The libraries were amplified in two PCR steps, and the second step added a second sample barcode and Illumina TruSeq adapters. Sequencing of libraries was performed on an Illumina NovaSeq with 2 x 150 bp paired-end reads. The study's own analysis went as follows. With migec v1.2.7, reads were demultiplexed and then collapsed into UMI-guided consensus sequences. Using mixcr v2.1.11, the UMI consensuses were aligned to TRA and TRB V and J templates and assembled into clonotypes. A clonotype was counted as expanded or contracted only if both edgeR and NoisET called the change significant, with noise models trained on biological replicates. For edgeR calls, a false discovery rate-adjusted p below 0.01 and a log2 fold-change threshold of 1 were applied. As an exploratory analysis of dynamics, max-normalized trajectories of the 1000 most abundant clonotypes were examined by PCA with hierarchical clustering. The CD4 or CD8 phenotype of responding clones was assigned using the separately sequenced CD4+ and CD8+ repertoires. TCRdb reworked the public reads: Q25 trimming with fastp, MiXCR clone assembly, productive beta chains retained. CDR3 protein sequences are deduplicated, and each keeps its most common genes and DNA. Clone size and V and J calls follow TCRdb, not the original study. The sample includes 300,000 to 350,000 distinct CDR3 sequences, with roughly 13% observed a single time. The ten largest account for around a fifth of the sample.

Ficoll-Paque density gradient centrifugation was used to isolate PBMCs. Between the V and J ends, shortened by 5 bases and 6 bases respectively, the junction contains 17 bases. The CDR3 has 15 amino acids, counting the end cysteine and phenylalanine. Solely the CDR3 DNA is kept, with 45 bases framed from the first base. Via the germline V gene, CDR1 is SGHTA and CDR2 FQGNSA. What the study reported, not specific to this receptor: Contracting CD4+ clones were found mainly in CM and EM memory subsets, while CD8+ clones were enriched in EMRA. Some responding clones were detected in pre-infection memory, which suggested that pre-existing cross-reactive memory T cells had joined the SARS-CoV-2 response. Clones that contracted from day 15 to 85 showed balanced CD4/CD8 phenotypes, whereas a second wave of clones that expanded from day 15 to 37 leaned towards CD4+. SARS-CoV-2 specificity of the second-wave clones peaking on day 37 was not confirmed. The study included only a couple of mild cases, and larger cohorts that include severe cases with pre-infection samples were judged to be necessary.

This clonotype was seen a handful of times. It lacks a known antigen. Per-nucleotide qualities are absent, and no much larger clonotype sits a single base away. This sequence uses TRBV7-2 and TRBJ2-1; TRBD2 is a weak D gene call, 5 bases matching. The TCR sequence derives from a man between 18 and 29 years old who had mild COVID-19 (a few samples of this study predate the infection). The sample titles of this study are shuffled in the database, so cell type and time point are left out; the donor was told from shared clones. Sequencing was carried out using PBMCs or a T cell subset sorted from them (not recorded which). CDR3 loop: CASSELSAAGNEQFF. DNA sequence: TGTGCCAGCAGCGAGCTTAGTGCCGCGGGCAATGAGCAGTTCTTC. Reference TRBV7-2 and TRBJ2-1 genes cover what lies past the CDR3, so the full variable domain is GAGVSQSPSNKVTEKGKDVELRCDPISGHTALYWYRQSLGQGLEFLIYFQGNSAPDKSGLPSDRFSAERTGGSVSTLTIQRTQQEDSAVYLCASSELSAAGNEQFFGPGTRLTVL.